One sample yielded the 14 T cell receptor beta chains listed below, sequenced in a study of blood T cell repertoires in COVID-19. TCRdb keeps only in-frame clones here, not all; method: immunoSEQ multiplex PCR. The sample lists some 90,000 clones, roughly nine tenths occurring once. The sequenced sample was peripheral blood. All receptors come from a woman aged 80 or over with active COVID-19.

CDR3: CASSFGRLTDTQYF. The CDR3 DNA reads as TGTGCCAGCAGTTTCGGGAGACTCACAGATACGCAGTATTTT. The chain joins TRBV28 to TRBJ2-3; D is perhaps TRBD2 (6 bases). The CDR3 is made up of 14 amino acids. CDR1 is MDHEN, CDR2 SYDVKM, per germline. The V end was cut by 3 bases, the J end by 2 bases, with 9 bases between.

About this clone: The junction departs from the called germline gene at one end, perhaps through a read error. The chain recombines TRBV29-1 with TRBJ1-3; TRBD1 matches 10 bases. This CDR3 comprises 14 residues. Germline V lookup: CDR1 SQVTM, CDR2 ANQGSEA. The CDR3 reads CSVQDRGPGNTIYF. The CDR3 bases are TGCAGCGTTCAAGACAGGGGGCCTGGAAACACCATATATTTT.

The chain joins TRBV3-1 (or the pseudogene TRBV3-2) to TRBJ2-7, with a weak D call TRBD2 (5 bases). The germline V and J ends were trimmed by 2 bases and 6 bases, with 14 bases remaining between them. Germline V CDR1 and CDR2: LGHDT, YNNKEL (reference sequence). The CDR3 consists of 14 residues. The CDR3 sequence is CASSQSVSAGEQYF. CDR3 nucleotide sequence: TGTGCCAGCAGCCAAAGTGTGTCGGCGGGCGAGCAGTACTTC.

This clone was detected only a few times. The rearrangement uses TRBV30 and TRBJ2-3; D gene unclear. Germline-derived CDR1 and CDR2 are GTSNPN and SVGIG (reference sequence). The CDR3 totals 13 residues. V gave up 4 bases and J gave up 0 bases, with 8 bases separating them. CDR3 loop: CAWTPRSTDTQYF. The CDR3 DNA follows: TGTGCCTGGACGCCCCGGAGCACAGATACGCAGTATTTT. Together with reference TRBV30 and TRBJ2-3, the CDR3 gives the full variable domain: SQTIHQWPATLVQPVGSPLSLECTVEGTSNPNLYWYRQAAGRGLQLLFYSVGIGQISSEVPQNLSASRPQDRQFILSSKKLLLSDSGFYLCAWTPRSTDTQYFGPGTRLTVL.

CDR3: CASNSYGASGITDTQYF. CDR3 sequence (DNA): TGTGCCAGTAACTCATACGGCGCTAGCGGGATTACAGATACGCAGTATTTT. The J gene is TRBJ2-3, the V gene TRBV19; TRBD2 agrees at 9 bases. In germline, CDR1 is LNHDA, CDR2 SQIVND (reference sequence). The CDR3 spans 17 residues. The trim removed 7 bases at V and 3 bases at J, leaving 14 bases unmatched.

The chain couples TRBV14 to TRBJ2-3, with D possibly TRBD2 on 6 matching bases. Trimming shortened V by 1 base and J by 0 bases, and 14 bases separated the two germline ends. Germline V lookup: CDR1 SGHDN, CDR2 FVKESK. The CDR3 has 17 amino acids. This chain's CDR3 is CASSQVFPAGSTDTQYF. Here the CDR3 DNA reads TGTGCCAGCAGCCAAGTCTTCCCTGCGGGGAGCACAGATACGCAGTATTTT.

V and J are TRBV6-1 and TRBJ1-5; D not resolved. Trimming took off 0 bases at V and 0 bases at J, with 12 bases between the two ends. Germline CDR1 MNHNS, CDR2 SASEGT. This CDR3 is built from 17 residues. This CDR3 reads CASSEARGYYSNQPQHF. The CDR3 nucleotides read TGTGCCAGCAGTGAAGCACGGGGTTACTATAGCAATCAGCCCCAGCATTTT.

This sequence joins TRBV21-1 and TRBJ2-1; the table's D call of TRBD1 was not tested on the DNA. TRBV21-1 represents a pseudogene. This CDR3 has 17 residues. The CDR3 protein is CASSSRTGQGNYNEQFF. In DNA, the CDR3 is TGTGCCAGCAGCAGCCGGACAGGGCAGGGTAACTACAATGAGCAGTTCTTC.

V usage is TRBV25-1 and J usage is TRBJ2-7; 9 bases match TRBD1. The CDR3 runs 16 residues. The V and J ends lost 8 bases and 5 bases, in that order; junction bases with no gene match: 16. The germline gives CDR1 MGHDK, CDR2 SYGVNS. This CDR3 reads CASPSAGTGFTHEQYF. CDR3 nucleotide sequence: TGTGCCAGCCCCTCCGCCGGGACAGGGTTTACCCACGAGCAGTACTTC.

The chain couples TRBV5-5 to TRBJ2-7; TRBD1 might be the D (5 bases). V dropped 7 bases and J dropped 1 base, with 15 bases sitting between them. Per the germline V gene, CDR1 is SGHKS and CDR2 is YYEKEE (reference sequence). The CDR3 has 14 amino acids. This CDR3 reads CASSVTTDSYEQYF. Written as DNA, the CDR3 is TGTGCCAGCTCCGTGACGACAGATTCCTACGAGCAGTACTTC.

The V call is TRBV6-4, the J call TRBJ2-1, with 13 bases aligning to TRBD2. Germline values: CDR1 MRHNA, CDR2 SNTAGT. The CDR3 is 15 amino acids. V trimming: 6 bases; J trimming: 9 bases; junction bases outside the gene matches: 8. The CDR3 loop is CASSRTSGSLGEQFF. As DNA, the CDR3 is TGTGCCAGCAGCCGGACTAGCGGGAGTTTAGGTGAGCAGTTCTTC.

The chain uses TRBV28 and TRBJ2-5; no reliable D call. The germline V gene encodes CDR1 MDHEN and CDR2 SYDVKM. The CDR3 is made up of 15 amino acids. V shed 6 bases and J shed 5 bases, with 19 bases lying between them. CDR3 sequence reads: CASSRTVVPGETQYF. CDR3 DNA sequence: TGTGCCAGCAGCCGAACGGTCGTCCCCGGTGAGACCCAGTACTTC.

The chain is built from TRBV4-3 and TRBJ2-3; perhaps TRBD2 as D (5 bases). Germline V gene data show CDR1 as LGHNA and CDR2 as YSLEER. Trimming left V 0 bases short and J 4 bases short, with 11 bases between. This CDR3 region has 15 residues. CDR3 coding DNA: TGCGCCAGCAGCCAAGATCATCTGGAGGCAGATACGCAGTATTTT. Amino acid sequence: CASSQDHLEADTQYF.

This clone was seen a single time. The chain links TRBV7-8 to TRBJ2-5; D call uncertain. Germline loops: CDR1 SGHVS, CDR2 FQNEAQ. V lost 1 base to trimming and J lost 2 bases, with 8 bases between them. CDR3 size: 14 residues. The CDR3 sequence is CASSLVEAQETQYF. CDR3 in DNA: TGTGCCAGCAGCTTAGTAGAGGCACAAGAGACCCAGTACTTC.